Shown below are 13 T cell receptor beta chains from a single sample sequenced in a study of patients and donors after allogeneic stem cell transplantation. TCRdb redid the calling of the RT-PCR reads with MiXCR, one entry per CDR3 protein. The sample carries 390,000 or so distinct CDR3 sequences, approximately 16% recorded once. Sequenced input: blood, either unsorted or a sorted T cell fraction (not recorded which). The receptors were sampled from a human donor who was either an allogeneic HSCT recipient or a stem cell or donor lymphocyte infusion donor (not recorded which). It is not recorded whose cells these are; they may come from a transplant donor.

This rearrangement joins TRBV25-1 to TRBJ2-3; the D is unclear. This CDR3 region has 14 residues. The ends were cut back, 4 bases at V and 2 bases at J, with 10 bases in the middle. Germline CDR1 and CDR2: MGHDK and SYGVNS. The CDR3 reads CASSVRVATDTQYF. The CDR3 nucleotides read TGTGCCAGCAGTGTAAGGGTTGCCACAGATACGCAGTATTTT.

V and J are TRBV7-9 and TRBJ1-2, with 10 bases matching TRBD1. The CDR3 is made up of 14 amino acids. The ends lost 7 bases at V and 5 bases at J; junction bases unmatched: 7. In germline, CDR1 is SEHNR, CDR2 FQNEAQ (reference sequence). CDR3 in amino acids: CASTSTGGRYGYTF. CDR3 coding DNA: TGTGCCAGCACCTCGACAGGGGGCCGGTATGGCTACACCTTC.

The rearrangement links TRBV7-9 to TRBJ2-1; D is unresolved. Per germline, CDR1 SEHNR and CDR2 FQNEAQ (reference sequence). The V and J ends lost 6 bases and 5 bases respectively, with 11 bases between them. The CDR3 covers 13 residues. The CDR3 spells CASSHVLHNEQFF. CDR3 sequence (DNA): TGTGCCAGCAGTCACGTCCTTCACAATGAGCAGTTCTTC.

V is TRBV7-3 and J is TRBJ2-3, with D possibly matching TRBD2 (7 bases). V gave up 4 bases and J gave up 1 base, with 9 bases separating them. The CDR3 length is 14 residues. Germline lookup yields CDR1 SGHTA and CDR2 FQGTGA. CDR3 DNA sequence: TGTGCCAGCAGCTCGCGGGGGCGCACAGATACGCAGTATTTT. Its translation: CASSSRGRTDTQYF.

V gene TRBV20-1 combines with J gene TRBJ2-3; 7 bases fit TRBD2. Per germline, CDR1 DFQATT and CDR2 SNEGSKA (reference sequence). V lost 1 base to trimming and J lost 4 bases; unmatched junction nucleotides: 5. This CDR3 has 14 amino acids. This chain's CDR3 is CSARVLGRADTQYF. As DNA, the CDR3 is TGCAGTGCTAGAGTATTGGGGAGGGCAGATACGCAGTATTTT.

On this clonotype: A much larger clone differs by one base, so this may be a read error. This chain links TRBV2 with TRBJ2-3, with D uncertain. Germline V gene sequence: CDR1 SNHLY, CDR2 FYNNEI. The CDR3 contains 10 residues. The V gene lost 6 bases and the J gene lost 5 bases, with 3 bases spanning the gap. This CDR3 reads CASRRDTQYF. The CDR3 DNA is TGTGCCAGCAGGCGAGATACGCAGTATTTT.

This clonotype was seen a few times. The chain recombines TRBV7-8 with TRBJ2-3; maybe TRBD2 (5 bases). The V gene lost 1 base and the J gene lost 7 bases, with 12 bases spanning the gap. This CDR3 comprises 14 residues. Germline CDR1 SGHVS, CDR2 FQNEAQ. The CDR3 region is CASSLEALAYTQYF. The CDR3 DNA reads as TGTGCCAGCAGCTTAGAAGCCTTAGCGTATACGCAGTATTTT. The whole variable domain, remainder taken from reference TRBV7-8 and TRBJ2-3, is GAGVSQSPRYKVAKRGQDVALRCDPISGHVSLFWYQQALGQGPEFLTYFQNEAQLDKSGLPSDRFFAERPEGSVSTLKIQRTQQEDSAVYLCASSLEALAYTQYFGPGTRLTVL.

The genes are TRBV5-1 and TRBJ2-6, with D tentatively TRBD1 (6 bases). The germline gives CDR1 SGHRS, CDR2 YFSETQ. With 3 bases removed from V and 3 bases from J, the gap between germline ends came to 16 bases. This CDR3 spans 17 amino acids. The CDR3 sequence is CASSSLPQGSGANVLTF. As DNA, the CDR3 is TGCGCCAGCAGCTCGCTCCCTCAGGGGAGTGGGGCCAACGTCCTGACTTTC.

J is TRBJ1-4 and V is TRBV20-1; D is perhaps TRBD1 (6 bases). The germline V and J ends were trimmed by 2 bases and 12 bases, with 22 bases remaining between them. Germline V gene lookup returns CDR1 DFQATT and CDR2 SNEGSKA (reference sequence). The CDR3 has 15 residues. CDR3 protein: CSARNRGTLARELFF. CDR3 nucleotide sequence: TGCAGTGCTAGAAATAGGGGGACCCTTGCCCGAGAACTGTTTTTT.

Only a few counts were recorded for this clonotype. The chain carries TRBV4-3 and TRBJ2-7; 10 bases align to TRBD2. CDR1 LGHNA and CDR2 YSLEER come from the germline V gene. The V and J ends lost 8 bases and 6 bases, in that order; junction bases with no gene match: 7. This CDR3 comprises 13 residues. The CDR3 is CASGERGGGEQYF. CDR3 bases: TGCGCCAGCGGAGAGCGGGGGGGCGGCGAGCAGTACTTC.

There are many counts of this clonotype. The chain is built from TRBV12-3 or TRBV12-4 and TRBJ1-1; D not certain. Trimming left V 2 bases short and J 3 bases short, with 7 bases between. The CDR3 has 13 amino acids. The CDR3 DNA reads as TGTGCCAGCAGTTTATTATGGGACACTGAAGCTTTCTTT. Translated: CASSLLWDTEAFF.

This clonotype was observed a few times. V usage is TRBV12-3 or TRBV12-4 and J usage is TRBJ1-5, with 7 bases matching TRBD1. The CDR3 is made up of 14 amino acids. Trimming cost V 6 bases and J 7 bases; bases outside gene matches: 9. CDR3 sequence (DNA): TGTGCCAGCAGGCAAAGGGGGGACAGCCAGCCCCAGCATTTT. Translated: CASRQRGDSQPQHF.

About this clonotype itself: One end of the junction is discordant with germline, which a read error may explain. CDR3 nucleotides: TGTGCCAGCAGTGAGGGCAGTCGCACAGATACGCTGTATTTT. Translated, it gives CASSEGSRTDTLYF. This chain connects TRBV2 to TRBJ2-3, with D unresolved. The CDR3 sequence is 14 residues long. Germline V lookup: CDR1 SNHLY, CDR2 FYNNEI.